One and the same sample provided the 6 T cell receptor beta chains below, sequenced in a study of CD8+ T cells in alopecia areata. RNA extraction was followed by reverse transcription into cDNA, which acted as the sequencing template. Sequencing was performed with immunoSEQ multiplex PCR; in TCRdb, only in-frame clones are kept and a portion is missing. Of 270,000 or so clones in the sample, roughly 64% were seen once. Treatment described: oral pan-JAK inhibitor, 5-10 mg twice daily. The specimen comprised CD4+ T cells sorted from blood, sampled at week 24, from a patient treated with tofacitinib. The receptors stem from a human donor with alopecia areata.

The V gene is TRBV7-2, the J gene TRBJ2-7; no definite D call. Trimming removed 5 bases at V and 2 bases at J, with 7 bases between. There are 12 residues in the CDR3. Germline V lookup: CDR1 SGHTA, CDR2 FQGNSA. The CDR3 protein is CASSPVPYEQYF. The CDR3 DNA follows: TGTGCCAGCAGCCCGGTCCCCTACGAGCAGTACTTC.

This chain uses TRBV27 with TRBJ1-5; D is unclear. Germline CDR1 MNHEY, CDR2 SMNVEV (reference sequence). This CDR3 region has 15 residues. V gave up 5 bases and J gave up 0 bases, with 11 bases separating them. The CDR3 loop is CASSRLSDSNQPQHF. CDR3 DNA sequence: TGTGCCAGCAGTCGTCTCAGTGATAGCAATCAGCCCCAGCATTTT.

This clone was counted a few times. V and J are TRBV6-5 and TRBJ2-1; 7 bases line up with TRBD1. Germline lookup yields CDR1 MNHEY and CDR2 SVGAGI. The junction had 8 bases not matched to a gene; V was cut back by 7 bases and J by 2 bases. The CDR3 contains 15 residues. The CDR3, as DNA: TGTGCCAGCACGGGGTCGCAGGGGGCCTACAATGAGCAGTTCTTC. Encoded protein: CASTGSQGAYNEQFF.

This clone has a single count. V and J are TRBV29-1 and TRBJ2-3; 7 nucleotides agree with TRBD2. Germline V CDR1 and CDR2: SQVTM, ANQGSEA. Trimming took 5 bases from V and 1 from J; bases not matched to a gene: 15. This CDR3 spans 17 amino acids. In nucleotides, the CDR3 is TGCAGCGTTAATGGTCGGTCGGGGGGTAGAGGCACAGATACGCAGTATTTT. Translating gives CSVNGRSGGRGTDTQYF.

This chain joins TRBV27 and TRBJ2-5; D not resolved. Trimming stripped 8 bases from V and 5 bases from J, with 9 bases between. This CDR3 has 11 residues. Germline-derived CDR1 and CDR2 are MNHEY and SMNVEV (reference sequence). The CDR3: CASWLEETQYF. In DNA form, the CDR3 reads TGTGCCAGCTGGCTTGAGGAGACCCAGTACTTC.

The V and J genes are TRBV5-1 and TRBJ1-2; D gene ambiguous. The germline gives CDR1 SGHRS, CDR2 YFSETQ. V lost 1 base and J lost 6, with 7 bases in between. CDR3 length: 12 amino acids. The CDR3: CASSLNVDGYTF. CDR3 nucleotides: TGCGCCAGCAGCTTGAATGTGGATGGCTACACCTTC.